This TCR beta chain originates from a study of blood T cell repertoires in COVID-19. Trimming pared 8 bases from V and 3 bases from J, leaving 11 bases between. CDR3 length: 13 residues. Germline assignment: CDR1 SGHTA and CDR2 FQGNSA. Profiling relied on immunoSEQ multiplex PCR, and the TCRdb table lists in-frame clones only, not all of them. The data contain about 180,000 clones, 65% to 90% of them seen just once; the ten biggest clones take up around 8.6%. The rearrangement joins TRBV7-2 to TRBJ1-5; D is unresolved. This clonotype was obtained from a man aged 50 or older with active or convalescent COVID-19. The sequencing sample was made of peripheral blood. The CDR3 is CASRRGNNQPQHF. Here the CDR3 DNA reads TGTGCCAGCCGCCGGGGTAACAATCAGCCCCAGCATTTT.